This T cell receptor beta chain originates from a study of blood T cell repertoires in COVID-19 (dated by TCRdb to 2018 to 2020). With respect to the entire study: The collaborator samples originated in the United States, Italy and Spain and spanned the acute and convalescent phases of COVID-19. The material from the prospective study consisted of cDNA or gDNA derived from T cells, B-cell-depleted T cells, or PBMCs. The repertoires were made available in a free public database intended to serve as a resource for research on the immune response to SARS-CoV-2. Deeply sampled blood TCRbeta repertoires from subjects exposed to, actively infected with, or recovered from COVID-19 were included in the dataset. The samples were drawn from the first 160 participants of the ongoing ImmuneRACE study and from 950 to 1,500 subjects provided by 6 global collaborators. HLA class I and class II types, where available, came from metadata supplied by the sample provider rather than from assay-based typing. The sample metadata nearly always contained a de-identified subject ID, COVID-19 status, age in years and sex. What the authors observed across the whole study: How much clinical and demographic metadata was included differed by source and by participant, and the metadata was provided uncurated.

Whole blood was collected in K2EDTA tubes by collaborating institutions according to the institutions' own protocols. For TCRbeta analysis, collaborator samples were shipped as frozen whole blood, as isolated PBMCs, or as DNA extracted from either sample type. Compared with germline, V lacks 0 bases and J lacks 1 base; bases without a gene match: 9. According to the germline V gene (reference sequence), CDR1 reads GTSNPN and CDR2 reads SVGIG. The CDR3 starts with the cysteine, ends with the phenylalanine, and has 17 residues. Just CDR3 DNA is preserved here, 51 bases in frame from base 1. The immunoSEQ Assay, a bias-controlled multiplex PCR, was used to amplify TCRbeta CDR3 regions from genomic DNA. For the original study's pipeline: The number of nucleated cells in each sample was estimated from the amplification of reference gene primers within the assay. Sequence reads were collapsed and filtered to measure the absolute abundance of every unique TCRbeta CDR3 rearrangement. For each sample, productive Simpson clonality was calculated as the square root of Simpson's diversity index across productive rearrangements. The source is immuneACCESS, and TCRdb retained only in-frame sequences with V and J called. Part of the clones is not carried over; for the studies checked, unresolved V genes explain less than half of this, and the remainder is unexplained. V, J and clone size reflect that table, while D and trimming were determined from the DNA. In all, the sample holds some 170,000 clones, and about 85% of those were seen once. The ten largest clones represent 7.5% to 9.5% of the sample.

In regard to this clone: Its antigen remains undetermined. No much larger clone exists at a distance of one base, and base qualities are not known.

This TCR derives from a woman aged 55 to 70 with acute or convalescent COVID-19. The rearrangement combines TRBV30 with TRBJ1-1, with 9 bases in between that match TRBD1. The sequencing input was peripheral blood. The sequence in DNA is TGTGCCTGGAGTGTCCCTGGGACAGGGTTTGCGAACACTGAAGCTTTCTTT. Its product reads: CAWSVPGTGFANTEAFF. With all but the CDR3 taken from the reference TRBV30 and TRBJ1-1 genes, the full variable domain is: SQTIHQWPATLVQPVGSPLSLECTVEGTSNPNLYWYRQAAGRGLQLLFYSVGIGQISSEVPQNLSASRPQDRQFILSSKKLLLSDSGFYLCAWSVPGTGFANTEAFFGQGTRLTVV.